This T cell receptor (beta chain) originates from a study of blood T cell repertoires in COVID-19. Overall study context: Material from acute and convalescent COVID-19 was sourced from the United States, Italy and Spain.

Clones were sequenced by immunoSEQ multiplex PCR, and TCRdb holds only the in-frame ones, with some missing. The data show about 39,000 clones, just over 90% seen once. The clonotype comes from a man aged 50-60 years with active COVID-19. The sample consisted of peripheral blood.

The CDR3 region is CAISKDRANTEAFF. DNA of the CDR3: TGTGCCATCAGTAAAGACAGGGCAAACACTGAAGCTTTCTTT. V gene TRBV10-3 combines with J gene TRBJ1-1, with 7 bases identical to TRBD1. The CDR3 has 14 amino acids. Per germline, CDR1 ENHRY and CDR2 SYGVKD. V dropped 5 bases and J dropped 2; count of bases not matched to a gene: 5.